The 24 T cell receptor beta chains below all came from one sample that was sequenced in a study of blood T cells in healthy people across ages. The use of a sample-barcoded 5' primer and a J-beta primer mix characterized a second PCR of roughly 7 to 11 cycles. TCRdb fed the 5' RACE reads into MiXCR, producing one record per CDR3 protein. The profile shows fewer than 900,000 distinct CDR3 sequences, around 40% of them singletons. The sample consisted of blood. The receptor set was obtained from a woman aged 55-69 years in good health.

The chain recombines TRBV7-2 with TRBJ2-7; 7 bases are shared with TRBD2. Germline CDR1 reads SGHTA; CDR2 reads FQGNSA. V dropped 1 base and J dropped 5; count of bases not matched to a gene: 5. CDR3 length equals 14 residues. The CDR3 DNA follows: TGTGCCAGCAGCTTAGTCGGGAGGAGCCACGAGCAGTACTTC. Protein sequence: CASSLVGRSHEQYF.

A few counts support this clonotype. This chain links TRBV14 with TRBJ2-5; perhaps D is TRBD1 or TRBD2 (6 bases each). Trimming stripped 1 base from V and 2 bases from J, with 14 bases between. CDR1 and CDR2 (germline): SGHDN, FVKESK. This CDR3 spans 16 amino acids. CDR3 sequence reads: CASSQVGGGTQETQYF. The CDR3 DNA reads as TGTGCCAGCAGCCAAGTCGGAGGGGGGACTCAAGAGACCCAGTACTTC.

This sequence joins TRBV21-1 and TRBJ2-7; the table's TRBD1 call for D was not verified on the DNA. TRBV21-1 is noted as a pseudogene. The CDR3 contains 19 residues. The CDR3 coding sequence is TGTGCCAGCAGCAAGGGGTTAGGTAGCGGGGGCGCGCCTTCCTACGAGCGGTACTTC. The encoded protein is CASSKGLGSGGAPSYERYF.

The rearrangement joins TRBV7-2 to TRBJ2-5, with unresolved D. The V end lost 5 bases, the J end lost 7 bases, and 8 bases lay between the germline ends. CDR3 size: 11 residues. CDR1 is SGHTA and CDR2 is FQGNSA in the germline V gene. The CDR3 coding sequence is TGTGCCAGCAGCCATTCGTGGACCCAGTACTTC. This translates into CASSHSWTQYF.

Worth noting for this clonotype: A much larger clone differs from this one at a single base, so this may be a read error. The chain combines TRBV7-2 with TRBJ2-5; TRBD2 aligns across 9 bases. The CDR3 contains 14 residues. CDR1 is SGHTA, CDR2 FQGNSA, per germline. J gave up 3 bases and V 4 bases, and 3 bases lay outside the gene matches. CDR3 coding DNA: TGTGCCAGCAGCTCATCTAGCGGGAAAGAGACCCAGTACTTC. Translating gives CASSSSSGKETQYF.

This clonotype has just one count. The chain recombines TRBV6-1 with TRBJ1-5; D remains ambiguous. Germline V gene sequence: CDR1 MNHNS, CDR2 SASEGT. Between the trimmed V and J ends, which lost 4 bases and 4 bases, there was a span of 17 bases. The CDR3 runs to 16 residues. The CDR3 reads CASSGKRSFLNQPQHF. For the CDR3, the DNA is TGTGCCAGCAGTGGGAAGAGAAGCTTTCTTAATCAGCCCCAGCATTTT.

The V and J genes are TRBV5-6 and TRBJ2-1; 8 nucleotides agree with TRBD1. Unmatched junction bases numbered 7, after V lost 6 bases and J lost 2 bases. From germline, CDR1 is SGHDT and CDR2 YYEEEE. This CDR3 has 15 amino acids. The CDR3 here is CASNDRGGPYNEQFF. Written as DNA, the CDR3 is TGTGCCAGCAACGACAGGGGTGGCCCCTACAATGAGCAGTTCTTC.

This clonotype was detected only a few times. The chain employs TRBV4-2 and TRBJ1-1; 9 bases align to TRBD1. V trimming: 5 bases; J trimming: 7 bases; junction bases outside the gene matches: 11. This CDR3 is built from 15 residues. CDR1 LGHNA and CDR2 YNFKEQ come from the germline V gene. DNA of the CDR3: TGTGCCAGCAGCGGAGGAGGGGACAGGGCCGTTGAAGCTTTCTTT. It yields the protein CASSGGGDRAVEAFF.

A remark on this clonotype: This could be a read error, since a much larger clone is one nucleotide away. The J gene is TRBJ1-2, the V gene TRBV29-1; D remains ambiguous. The germline gives CDR1 SQVTM, CDR2 ANQGSEA. The CDR3 length is 13 residues. This CDR3 is CSVEDSQSYGYAF. The CDR3 coding sequence is TGCAGCGTTGAAGATAGTCAGTCCTATGGCTACGCCTTC.

This chain uses TRBV11-3 with TRBJ2-3; possibly TRBD1 for D (5 bases). The germline V gene encodes CDR1 SGHNT and CDR2 YENEEA. The CDR3 totals 14 residues. The V and J ends lost 5 bases and 10 bases respectively, with 19 bases between them. Written as DNA, the CDR3 is TGTGCCAGCAGCCCAAACATCGGGCAGGGTGCGCAGTATTTT. It is translated as CASSPNIGQGAQYF.

This chain links TRBV7-9 with TRBJ2-3, with 11 nucleotides matching TRBD2. CDR3 length equals 18 residues. J was trimmed by 6 bases and V by 3 bases; bases with no gene match: 14. Germline assignment: CDR1 SEHNR and CDR2 FQNEAQ (reference sequence). The DNA for the CDR3 is TGTGCCAGCAGCTTCCGAGATCTACTAGCGGGAGCTTCGGATACGCAGTATTTT. It translates to CASSFRDLLAGASDTQYF.

This clonotype appeared many times. The CDR3 is CASGGGEPTDTQYF. For the CDR3, the DNA is TGCGCCAGTGGGGGTGGTGAACCCACAGATACGCAGTATTTT. V gene TRBV5-1 combines with J gene TRBJ2-3; the D call may be TRBD1 or TRBD2 (5 bases each). Trimming removed 8 bases from V and 2 bases from J, with 15 bases in between. The CDR3 extends over 14 amino acids. The V gene's germline CDR1 is SGHRS and CDR2 YFSETQ.

This rearrangement joins TRBV18 to TRBJ2-7, with D hard to call. The CDR3 loop spans 13 amino acids. The V gene's germline CDR1 is KGHSH and CDR2 LQKENI. V was cut by 2 bases and J by 2 bases, with 7 bases left in between. CDR3 coding DNA: TGTGCCAGCTCACCAACACTAACCTACGAGCAGTACTTC. Translation: CASSPTLTYEQYF.

For this clonotype: The junction does not match germline at one end; this may be a read error. The chain joins TRBV3-1 to TRBJ1-2; weak D call: TRBD1 (5 bases). Germline CDR1 and CDR2: LGHDT and YNNKEL (reference sequence). The CDR3 spans 14 residues. CDR3 region: CAGSQALDTYGYTF. CDR3 DNA sequence: TGTGCCGGCAGCCAAGCCTTGGACACCTATGGCTACACCTTC.

The chain is built from TRBV7-2 and TRBJ2-5; D might be TRBD2 (6 bases). The CDR3 totals 14 residues. Trimming took 0 bases from V and 9 from J, leaving 14 bases between them. Looked up from germline, CDR1 is SGHTA and CDR2 is FQGNSA. For the CDR3, the DNA is TGTGCCAGCAGCTTAGCGAGTCAAACGGGGGCCCAGTACTTC. Its translation is CASSLASQTGAQYF.

V usage is TRBV3-1 and J usage is TRBJ2-1; no clear D. Germline V gene data show CDR1 as LGHDT and CDR2 as YNNKEL (reference sequence). Trimming removed 0 bases from V and 15 bases from J, with 12 bases in between. CDR3 size: 12 residues. CDR3 bases: TGTGCCAGCAGCCAAGATAGGGCGGCTCGGTTCTTC. It specifies CASSQDRAARFF.

This clonotype was observed a handful of times. This sequence joins TRBV25-1 and TRBJ1-2; D gene ambiguous. V lost 3 bases to trimming and J lost 7 bases, with 6 bases between them. Germline V gene sequence: CDR1 MGHDK, CDR2 SYGVNS. The CDR3 length is 11 residues. In DNA form, the CDR3 reads TGTGCCAGCAGTGATTTTGGTGGCTACACCTTC. Encoded protein: CASSDFGGYTF.

The chain employs TRBV12-3 or TRBV12-4 and TRBJ1-1; 8 nucleotides align to TRBD1. V lost 3 bases, J lost 4 bases, and 4 bases stayed unmatched. This CDR3 is built from 14 residues. CDR3 coding DNA: TGTGCCAGCAGTTTCCAGGGGGCCGCCACTGAAGCTTTCTTT. Protein sequence: CASSFQGAATEAFF.

This chain links TRBV15 with TRBJ1-5, with D unclear. V lost 6 bases to trimming and J lost 5 bases, with 8 bases between them. The length of the CDR3 is 12 residues. Germline-derived CDR1 and CDR2 are LNHNV and YYDKDF (reference sequence). For the CDR3, the DNA is TGTGCCACCAGTCGGGGTCATCAGCCCCAGCATTTT. Encoded protein: CATSRGHQPQHF.

This clonotype was seen repeatedly, ten times or more. J is TRBJ2-7 and V is TRBV29-1; weak D call: TRBD1 (5 bases). The germline CDR1 and CDR2 sequences are SQVTM and ANQGSEA. The CDR3 contains 12 residues. V was trimmed by 6 bases and J by 5 bases, leaving 14 bases between them. CDR3 DNA: TGCAGCGTAGAGCAGGGTACCCACGAGCAGTACTTC. Its translation is CSVEQGTHEQYF.

This chain connects TRBV7-2 to TRBJ2-3; 8 bases agree with TRBD2. This CDR3 region has 17 residues. Germline V gene sequence: CDR1 SGHTA, CDR2 FQGNSA. V shed 4 bases and J 4 bases; nucleotides not matched to a gene: 13. CDR3 sequence reads: CASSSYMASGSPDTQYF. For the CDR3, the DNA is TGTGCCAGCAGCTCGTACATGGCTAGCGGGTCCCCAGATACGCAGTATTTT.

In regard to this clonotype: Since a much larger clone is just one base distant, this may be a read error. V is TRBV29-1 and J is TRBJ2-7; TRBD1 or TRBD2 may be the D gene (6 bases each). CDR1 and CDR2 (germline): SQVTM, ANQGSEA. V was pared by 7 bases and J by 7 bases, with 23 bases between. There are 14 residues in the CDR3. The CDR3 is CSAGGQLHRNEQYF. CDR3 DNA sequence: TGCAGCGCCGGGGGCCAGCTGCACCGCAATGAGCAGTACTTC.

J is TRBJ2-4 and V is TRBV12-3 or TRBV12-4, with TRBD2 identical over 13 bases. There are 15 residues in the CDR3. V lost 6 bases, J lost 13 bases, and 12 bases stayed unmatched. The CDR3 is CASRTGTSGESVQYF. CDR3 coding DNA: TGTGCCAGCAGAACCGGGACTAGCGGGGAGAGTGTGCAGTACTTC.

This sequence joins TRBV11-1 and TRBJ2-2; TRBD1 agrees at 7 bases. V shed 5 bases and J 2 bases; nucleotides not matched to a gene: 5. The CDR3 has 15 amino acids. Germline V lookup: CDR1 SGHAT, CDR2 FQDESV (reference sequence). The CDR3 DNA is TGTGCCAGCAGCATCTGGGACAGCAACACCGGGGAGCTGTTTTTT. This codes for CASSIWDSNTGELFF.